The next 7 T cell receptor beta chains were all read from a single sample in a study of T cell clonotyping in hematopoietic cell transplantation. Measured with immunoSEQ multiplex PCR; TCRdb has only the in-frame clones, and not every one. The sample includes about 41,000 clones, nearly 97% of them seen just once. The sequencing input was peripheral blood mononuclear cells. The source is a man under 40 in good health. Some clones in this sample may be carry-over from other donors' samples.

This chain uses TRBV9 with TRBJ1-2, with 11 bases matching TRBD1. Trimming removed 4 bases from V and 4 bases from J; junction bases left unmatched: 6. The CDR3 has 15 residues. The germline CDR1 and CDR2 sequences are SGDLS and YYNGEE. The CDR3 sequence is CASSLRTGGSYGYTF. The CDR3 nucleotides read TGTGCCAGCAGCTTAAGGACAGGGGGCAGCTATGGCTACACCTTC. The full variable domain, in which reference TRBV9 and TRBJ1-2 provide the parts outside the CDR3, is DSGVTQTPKHLITATGQRVTLRCSPRSGDLSVYWYQQSLDQGLQFLIQYYNGEERAKGNILERFSAQQFPDLHSELNLSSLELGDSALYFCASSLRTGGSYGYTFGSGTRLTVV.

CDR3 bases: TGCGCCAGCAGCTTAGGGTACATGAGCGATCAGCCCCAGCATTTT. As protein: CASSLGYMSDQPQHF. The chain links TRBV5-1 to TRBJ1-5; D is unresolved. Germline CDR1 is SGHRS and CDR2 is YFSETQ. Between the trimmed V and J ends, which lost 2 bases and 5 bases, there was a span of 14 bases. The CDR3 is 15 amino acids.

As DNA, the CDR3 is TGTGCCACCCTCCGAGACAGCCAAGAGACCCAGTACTTC. Its translation: CATLRDSQETQYF. This chain connects TRBV18 to TRBJ2-5; D is possibly TRBD1 (5 bases). Trimming shortened V by 10 bases and J by 1 base, and 13 bases separated the two germline ends. This CDR3 contains 13 residues. Germline CDR1 KGHSH, CDR2 LQKENI.

The gene calls are TRBV9 and TRBJ2-1; 9 nucleotides agree with TRBD1. This CDR3 is built from 15 residues. The V and J ends lost 0 bases and 7 bases, in that order; junction bases with no gene match: 5. Germline CDR1 SGDLS, CDR2 YYNGEE. The CDR3 coding sequence is TGTGCCAGCAGCGTAGCCGGACAGGGGTCGAATGAGCAGTTCTTC. Residues: CASSVAGQGSNEQFF.

The V call is TRBV6-5, the J call TRBJ1-3, with TRBD1 as a possible D gene (5 bases). The germline V gene encodes CDR1 MNHEY and CDR2 SVGAGI. The CDR3 totals 8 residues. V dropped 10 bases and J dropped 15 bases, with 10 bases sitting between them. The CDR3, as DNA: TGTGCCACTGGGGCGGAATATTTT. Translated, it gives CATGAEYF.

The genes are TRBV6-1 and TRBJ2-1; D unresolved. V was cut by 0 bases and J by 10 bases, with 7 bases left in between. Germline CDR1 and CDR2: MNHNS and SASEGT. This CDR3 region has 12 residues. The CDR3 protein is CASSEAGGEQFF. The CDR3 DNA sequence: TGTGCCAGCAGTGAAGCGGGTGGCGAGCAGTTCTTC.

This clone was picked up one time. The V call is TRBV10-1, the J call TRBJ2-7, with D possibly TRBD1 on 5 matching bases. The CDR3 spans 16 residues. Germline CDR1 reads WNHNN; CDR2 reads SYGVQD (reference sequence). V lost 2 bases and J 2 bases, leaving 16 bases between the germline ends. As DNA, the CDR3 is TGCGCCAGCAGTGAGCTTAAGGGGCCGGGTCCCTACGAGCAGTACTTC. Translated: CASSELKGPGPYEQYF.